This T cell receptor beta chain derives from a study of cytomegalovirus exposure and HLA in healthy donors. This CDR3 contains 14 residues. In germline, CDR1 is MNHEY, CDR2 SMNVEV (reference sequence). The ends lost 5 bases at V and 10 bases at J; junction bases unmatched: 10. 13 Jbeta primers and 60 Vbeta primers were used for the PCR. Using immunoSEQ multiplex PCR, the repertoire was profiled, and TCRdb retains in-frame clones only, with some absent. The profile covers over 250,000 clones, with roughly 89% appearing a single time and around 4.2% taken by the ten largest. Sequencing used PBMCs. This sequence was found in a man in his forties in good health and CMV-seropositive. The chain carries TRBV27 and TRBJ2-1, with 8 bases fitting TRBD2. This CDR3 reads CASSQGTSKYEQFF. In nucleotides, the CDR3 is TGTGCCAGCAGTCAGGGGACTAGTAAGTACGAGCAGTTCTTC.